This T cell receptor beta chain was sequenced for a study of T-cell memory formation after mild COVID-19. Study-wide background: Largely, the TCR clusters proved donor specific.

The length of the CDR3 is 16 residues. The V end lost 6 bases, the J end lost 1 base, and 16 bases lay between the germline ends. Germline CDR1 SEHNR, CDR2 FQNEAQ (reference sequence). This clonotype appeared a few times. TCRdb ran MiXCR on the 5' RACE reads and lists one entry per CDR3 protein. Here the sample spans roughly 89,000 distinct CDR3 sequences, about 13% being singletons. V gene TRBV7-9 combines with J gene TRBJ1-3; D is unclear. The source is an adult woman who had mild COVID-19 (a few samples of this study predate the infection). Cell type and time point are not known. The sequencing sample was made of PBMCs or a T cell subset sorted from them (not recorded which). CDR3 sequence: CASSRPPSDSGNTIYF. In DNA form, the CDR3 reads TGTGCCAGCAGTCGGCCACCATCAGATTCTGGAAACACCATATATTTT.